The 6 T cell receptor beta chains given below trace back to one sample, sequenced in a study of vaccination and CD4 T cells after COVID-19. Which antigens these TCRs recognize remains unknown. With the Oncomine TCR Beta short-read assay, DNA from cultured CD4+ T cells was sequenced. TCRdb fed the PCR reads into MiXCR, producing one record per CDR3 protein. The sample contains just over 20,000 distinct CDR3 sequences, approximately 50% of which appear only once. The treatment here: roughly 10-day PBMC culture with coronavirus spike peptide pools or control peptides (ViraFEST assay). The material sequenced was CD4+ T cells from blood, cultured in vitro. The origin of the receptors is a human donor who had recovered from COVID-19.

V gene TRBV24-1 combines with J gene TRBJ1-2; weak D call: TRBD1 (5 bases). The CDR3 spans 14 residues. The V end was cut by 8 bases, the J end by 4 bases, with 16 bases between. Germline V CDR1 and CDR2: KGHDR, SFDVKD. The DNA of the CDR3 is TGTGCCACCATTCATGGGGGAAGGGTCTATGGCTACACCTTC. It yields the protein CATIHGGRVYGYTF.

This chain joins TRBV15 and TRBJ1-5; a possible D gene is TRBD1 (6 bases). Germline V gives CDR1 LNHNV, CDR2 YYDKDF (reference sequence). The CDR3 covers 17 residues. The ends were cut back, 1 base at V and 4 bases at J, with 17 bases in the middle. CDR3 DNA: TGTGCCACCAGCAGAGGTTGGAGGGGGGCTGATAATCAGCCCCAGCATTTT. Protein product: CATSRGWRGADNQPQHF.

V and J are TRBV7-2 and TRBJ2-5, with 8 bases that match TRBD2. The junction had 2 bases not matched to a gene; V was cut back by 0 bases and J by 2 bases. The length of the CDR3 is 15 residues. CDR1 and CDR2 from the germline V gene are SGHTA and FQGNSA. The CDR3 protein is CASSLASGAQETQYF. In DNA form, the CDR3 reads TGTGCCAGCAGCTTAGCTAGCGGGGCACAAGAGACCCAGTACTTC.

This clonotype was found a few times. The V call is TRBV2, the J call TRBJ2-5, with 8 nucleotides matching TRBD2. This CDR3 contains 15 residues. Germline lookup yields CDR1 SNHLY and CDR2 FYNNEI. With 2 bases clipped from V and 3 bases from J, the junction kept 5 bases outside the gene matches. The CDR3 loop is CASSESAGAEETQYF. CDR3 sequence (DNA): TGTGCCAGCAGTGAATCAGCGGGAGCTGAAGAGACCCAGTACTTC.

The chain has TRBV6-1 and TRBJ2-7; possibly TRBD1 or TRBD2 for D (5 bases each). From germline, CDR1 is MNHNS and CDR2 SASEGT. The CDR3 covers 12 residues. V was shortened by 7 bases and J by 3 bases, with 10 bases between the two germline ends. DNA for the CDR3: TGTGCCAGCACCGGGGCCAACTACGAGCAGTACTTC. Translating gives CASTGANYEQYF.

This rearrangement joins TRBV27 to TRBJ1-2; D gene unclear. CDR3 length equals 12 residues. Germline values: CDR1 MNHEY, CDR2 SMNVEV (reference sequence). With 5 bases removed from V and 7 bases from J, the gap between germline ends came to 11 bases. CDR3: CASSQNRRGYTF. CDR3 DNA sequence: TGTGCCAGCAGTCAGAACCGCCGTGGCTACACCTTC.